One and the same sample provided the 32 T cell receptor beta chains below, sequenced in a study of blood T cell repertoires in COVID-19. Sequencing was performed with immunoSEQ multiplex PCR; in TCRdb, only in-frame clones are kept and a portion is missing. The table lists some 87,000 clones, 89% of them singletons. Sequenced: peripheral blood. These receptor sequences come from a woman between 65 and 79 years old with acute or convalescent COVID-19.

The CDR3 bases are TGTGCCAGCACGGGTCAGCCGAACACCGGGGAGCTGTTTTTT. Translating it yields CASTGQPNTGELFF. The V gene is TRBV28, the J gene TRBJ2-2, with no clear D. Germline V gene lookup returns CDR1 MDHEN and CDR2 SYDVKM. V lost 7 bases and J lost 0, with 9 bases in between. CDR3 length: 14 amino acids.

The DNA for the CDR3 is TGTGCTAGTGGTTTGGTACTCGGGACAGCCACAGATACGCAGTATTTT. Protein product: CASGLVLGTATDTQYF. The gene calls are TRBV12-5 and TRBJ2-3; TRBD1 agrees at 7 bases. Trimming cost V 0 bases and J 2 bases; bases outside gene matches: 5. Germline V CDR1 and CDR2: LGHNT, FRNRAP. This CDR3 is 16 amino acids long. The variable domain in full, completed from reference TRBV12-5 and TRBJ2-3, reads DARVTQTPRHKVTEMGQEVTMRCQPILGHNTVFWYRQTMMQGLELLAYFRNRAPLDDSGMPKDRFSAEMPDATLATLKIQPSEPRDSAVYFCASGLVLGTATDTQYFGPGTRLTVL.

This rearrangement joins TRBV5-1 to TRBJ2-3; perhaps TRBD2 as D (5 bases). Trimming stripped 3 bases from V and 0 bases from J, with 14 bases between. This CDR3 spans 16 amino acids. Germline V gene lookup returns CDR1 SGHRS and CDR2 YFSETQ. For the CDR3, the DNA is TGCGCCAGCAGCTCCGTGGCGGGCTCTAGCACAGATACGCAGTATTTT. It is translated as CASSSVAGSSTDTQYF.

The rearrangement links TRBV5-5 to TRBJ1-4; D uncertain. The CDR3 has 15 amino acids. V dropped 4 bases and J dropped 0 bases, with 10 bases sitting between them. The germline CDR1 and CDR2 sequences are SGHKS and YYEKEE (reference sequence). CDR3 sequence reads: CASSPERATNEKLFF. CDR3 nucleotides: TGTGCCAGCAGCCCCGAGCGAGCAACTAATGAAAAACTGTTTTTT. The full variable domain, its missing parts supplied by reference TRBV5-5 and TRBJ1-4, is DAGVTQSPTHLIKTRGQQVTLRCSPISGHKSVSWYQQVLGQGPQFIFQYYEKEERGRGNFPDRFSARQFPNYSSELNVNALLLGDSALYLCASSPERATNEKLFFGSGTQLSVL.

The CDR3 spells CASSLYPAGQISTDTQYF. The DNA for the CDR3 is TGTGCCAGCAGCTTATACCCAGCGGGCCAAATTAGCACAGATACGCAGTATTTT. The J gene is TRBJ2-3, the V gene TRBV7-6; D possibly corresponds to TRBD2 (6 bases). V gave up 2 bases and J gave up 0 bases, with 18 bases separating them. Germline lookup yields CDR1 SGHVS and CDR2 FNYEAQ. The CDR3 is 18 residues long.

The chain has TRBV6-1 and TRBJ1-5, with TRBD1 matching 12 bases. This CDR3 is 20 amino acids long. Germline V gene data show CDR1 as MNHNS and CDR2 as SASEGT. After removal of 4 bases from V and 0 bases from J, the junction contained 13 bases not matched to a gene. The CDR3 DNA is TGTGCCAGCAGTGCCTCATCCGGGACAGGGGGCTGGAATAGCAATCAGCCCCAGCATTTT. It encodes CASSASSGTGGWNSNQPQHF.

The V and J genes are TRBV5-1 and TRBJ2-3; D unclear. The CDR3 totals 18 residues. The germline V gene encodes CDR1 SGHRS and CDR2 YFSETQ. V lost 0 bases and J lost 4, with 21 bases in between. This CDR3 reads CASSLEAVGSLPPDTQYF. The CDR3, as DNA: TGCGCCAGCAGCTTGGAGGCGGTCGGCTCCTTGCCCCCAGATACGCAGTATTTT. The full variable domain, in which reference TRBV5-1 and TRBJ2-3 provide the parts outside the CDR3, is KAGVTQTPRYLIKTRGQQVTLSCSPISGHRSVSWYQQTPGQGLQFLFEYFSETQRNKGNFPGRFSGRQFSNSRSEMNVSTLELGDSALYLCASSLEAVGSLPPDTQYFGPGTRLTVL.

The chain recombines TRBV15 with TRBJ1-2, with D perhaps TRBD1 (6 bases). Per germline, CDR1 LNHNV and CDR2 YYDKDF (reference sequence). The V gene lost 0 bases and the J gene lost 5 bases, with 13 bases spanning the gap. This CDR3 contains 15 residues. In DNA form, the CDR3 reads TGTGCCACCAGCAGAGATTTCGGGGGGCGGTATGGCTACACCTTC. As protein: CATSRDFGGRYGYTF.

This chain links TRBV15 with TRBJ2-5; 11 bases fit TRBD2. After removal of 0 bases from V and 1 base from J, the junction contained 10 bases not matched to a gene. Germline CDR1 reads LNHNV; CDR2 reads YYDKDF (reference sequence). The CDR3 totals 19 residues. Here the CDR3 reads CATSRDGGSLAGGQETQYF. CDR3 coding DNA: TGTGCCACCAGCAGAGATGGGGGGTCGCTAGCGGGGGGCCAAGAGACCCAGTACTTC.

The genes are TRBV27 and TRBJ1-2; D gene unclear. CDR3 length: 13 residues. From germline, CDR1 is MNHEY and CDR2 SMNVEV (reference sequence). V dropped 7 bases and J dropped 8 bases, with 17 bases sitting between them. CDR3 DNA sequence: TGTGCCAGCACCGCCCCAGGTTTTGGGGGCTACACCTTC. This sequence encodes CASTAPGFGGYTF.

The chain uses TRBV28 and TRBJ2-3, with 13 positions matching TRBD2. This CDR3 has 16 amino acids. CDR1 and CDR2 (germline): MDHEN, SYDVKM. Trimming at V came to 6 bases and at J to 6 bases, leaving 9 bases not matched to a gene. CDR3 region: CASSSLLAGGLDTQYF. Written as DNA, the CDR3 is TGTGCCAGCAGCTCCTTACTAGCGGGGGGGCTCGATACGCAGTATTTT.

This chain's CDR3 is CASSLPTLQDTQYF. CDR3 coding DNA: TGTGCCAGCAGTTTACCTACTCTCCAAGATACGCAGTATTTT. The genes are TRBV28 and TRBJ2-3, with unresolved D. The germline CDR1 and CDR2 sequences are MDHEN and SYDVKM. V lost 2 bases to trimming and J lost 5 bases, with 11 bases between them. This CDR3 spans 14 amino acids.

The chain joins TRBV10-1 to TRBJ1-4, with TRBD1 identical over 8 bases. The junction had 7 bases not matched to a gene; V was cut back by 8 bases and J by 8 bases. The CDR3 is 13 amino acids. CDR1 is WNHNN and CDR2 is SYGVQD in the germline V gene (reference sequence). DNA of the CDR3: TGCGCCAGCGGCGAGACAGGGGACGAAAAACTGTTTTTT. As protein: CASGETGDEKLFF.

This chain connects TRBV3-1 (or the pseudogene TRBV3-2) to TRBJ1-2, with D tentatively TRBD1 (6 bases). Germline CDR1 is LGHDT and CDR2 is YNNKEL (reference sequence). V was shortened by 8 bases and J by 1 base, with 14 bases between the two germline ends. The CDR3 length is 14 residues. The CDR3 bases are TGTGCCAGCGGGGGAGGGGGAGGTAACTATGGCTACACCTTC. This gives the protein CASGGGGGNYGYTF.

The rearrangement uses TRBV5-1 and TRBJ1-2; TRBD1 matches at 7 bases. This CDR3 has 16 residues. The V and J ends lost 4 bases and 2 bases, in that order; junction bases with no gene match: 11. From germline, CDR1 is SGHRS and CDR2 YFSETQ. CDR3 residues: CASSGTGTVRNYGYTF. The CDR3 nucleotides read TGCGCCAGCAGCGGAACCGGGACAGTCCGCAACTATGGCTACACCTTC.

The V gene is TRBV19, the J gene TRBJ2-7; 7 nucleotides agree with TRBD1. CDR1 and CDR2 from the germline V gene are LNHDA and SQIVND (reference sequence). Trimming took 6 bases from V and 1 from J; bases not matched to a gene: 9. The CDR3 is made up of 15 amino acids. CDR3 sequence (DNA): TGTGCCAGTAGAGCAACCCGGGACAGTTCCTACGAGCAGTACTTC. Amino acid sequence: CASRATRDSSYEQYF. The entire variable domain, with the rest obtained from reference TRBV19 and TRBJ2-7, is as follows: DGGITQSPKYLFRKEGQNVTLSCEQNLNHDAMYWYRQDPGQGLRLIYYSQIVNDFQKGDIAEGYSVSREKKESFPLTVTSAQKNPTAFYLCASRATRDSSYEQYFGPGTRLTVT.

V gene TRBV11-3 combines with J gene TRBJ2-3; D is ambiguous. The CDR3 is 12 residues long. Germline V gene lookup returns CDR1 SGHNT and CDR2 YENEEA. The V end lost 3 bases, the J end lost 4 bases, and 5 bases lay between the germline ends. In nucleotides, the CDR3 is TGTGCCAGCAGCTTCGAGCCAGATACGCAGTATTTT. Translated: CASSFEPDTQYF.

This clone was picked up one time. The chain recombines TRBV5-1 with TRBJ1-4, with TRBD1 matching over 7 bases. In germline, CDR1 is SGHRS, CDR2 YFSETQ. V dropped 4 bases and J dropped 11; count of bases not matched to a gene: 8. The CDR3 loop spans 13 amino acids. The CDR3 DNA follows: TGCGCCAGCAGCACCGGGACAGCCCAGAAACTGTTTTTT. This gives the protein CASSTGTAQKLFF.

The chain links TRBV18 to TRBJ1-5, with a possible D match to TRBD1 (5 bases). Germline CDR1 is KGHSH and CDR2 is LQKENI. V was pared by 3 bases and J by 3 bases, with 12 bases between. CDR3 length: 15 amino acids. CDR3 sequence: CASSPLIGVNQPQHF. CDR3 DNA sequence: TGTGCCAGCTCACCCCTGATAGGGGTCAATCAGCCCCAGCATTTT.

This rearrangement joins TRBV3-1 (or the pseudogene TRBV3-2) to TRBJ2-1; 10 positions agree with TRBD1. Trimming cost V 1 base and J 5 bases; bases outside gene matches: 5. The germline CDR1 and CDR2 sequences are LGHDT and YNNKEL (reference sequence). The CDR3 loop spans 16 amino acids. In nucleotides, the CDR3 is TGTGCCAGCAGCCAAGGGCTCGGGACAGGGGACAATGAGCAGTTCTTC. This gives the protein CASSQGLGTGDNEQFF.

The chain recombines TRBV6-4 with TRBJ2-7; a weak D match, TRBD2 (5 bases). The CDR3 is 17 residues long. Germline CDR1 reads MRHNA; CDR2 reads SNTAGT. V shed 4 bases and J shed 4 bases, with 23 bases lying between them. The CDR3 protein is CASSAPPTGKGRYEQYF. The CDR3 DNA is TGTGCCAGCAGTGCCCCACCCACCGGGAAAGGCCGTTACGAGCAGTACTTC.

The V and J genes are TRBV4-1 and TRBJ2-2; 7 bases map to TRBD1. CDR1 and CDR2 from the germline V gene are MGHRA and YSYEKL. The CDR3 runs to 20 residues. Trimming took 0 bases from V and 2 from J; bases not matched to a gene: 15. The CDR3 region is CASSQETGSGQTTNTGELFF. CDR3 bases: TGCGCCAGCAGCCAAGAAACTGGTTCGGGACAGACGACTAACACCGGGGAGCTGTTTTTT.

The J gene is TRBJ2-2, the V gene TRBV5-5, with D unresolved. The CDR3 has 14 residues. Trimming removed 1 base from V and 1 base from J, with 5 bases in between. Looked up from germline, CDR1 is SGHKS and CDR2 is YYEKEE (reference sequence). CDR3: CASSLSLNTGELFF. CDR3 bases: TGTGCCAGCAGCTTGTCGTTGAACACCGGGGAGCTGTTTTTT.

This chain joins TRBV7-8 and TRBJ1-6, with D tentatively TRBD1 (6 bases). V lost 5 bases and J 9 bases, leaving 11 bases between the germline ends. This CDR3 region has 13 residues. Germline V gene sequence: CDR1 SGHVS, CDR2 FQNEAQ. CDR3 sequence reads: CASSGMGASPLHF. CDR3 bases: TGTGCCAGCAGCGGTATGGGGGCTTCACCCCTCCACTTT.

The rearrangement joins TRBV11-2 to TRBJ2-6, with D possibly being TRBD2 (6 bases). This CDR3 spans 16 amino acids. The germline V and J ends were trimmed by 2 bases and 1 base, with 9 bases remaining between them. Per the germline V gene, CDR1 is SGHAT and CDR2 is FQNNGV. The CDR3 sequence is CASSLSGGSGANVLTF. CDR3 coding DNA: TGTGCCAGCAGCTTATCTGGAGGGTCTGGGGCCAACGTCCTGACTTTC.

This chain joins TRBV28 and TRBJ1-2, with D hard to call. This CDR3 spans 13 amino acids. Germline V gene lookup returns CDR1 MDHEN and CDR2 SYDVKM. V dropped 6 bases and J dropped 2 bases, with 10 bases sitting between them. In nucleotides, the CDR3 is TGTGCCAGCAGAGACTCCCAAAACTATGGCTACACCTTC. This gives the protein CASRDSQNYGYTF.

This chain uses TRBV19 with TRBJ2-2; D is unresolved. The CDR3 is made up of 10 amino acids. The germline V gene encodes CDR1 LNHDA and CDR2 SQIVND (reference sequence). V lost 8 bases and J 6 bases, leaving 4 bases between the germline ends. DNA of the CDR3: TGTGCCAGTCTTCCCGGGGAGCTGTTTTTT. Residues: CASLPGELFF.

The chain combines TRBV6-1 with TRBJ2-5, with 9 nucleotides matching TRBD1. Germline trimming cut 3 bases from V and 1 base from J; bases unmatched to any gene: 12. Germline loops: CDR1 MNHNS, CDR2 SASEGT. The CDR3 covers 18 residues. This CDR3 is CASSDRDRGNKIQETQYF. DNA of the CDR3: TGTGCCAGCAGTGACCGTGACAGGGGGAACAAAATCCAAGAGACCCAGTACTTC.

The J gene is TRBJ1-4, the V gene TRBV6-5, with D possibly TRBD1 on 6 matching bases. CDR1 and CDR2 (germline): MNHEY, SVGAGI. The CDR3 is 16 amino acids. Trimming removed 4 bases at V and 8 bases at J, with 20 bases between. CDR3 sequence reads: CASSSTRGGPWEKLFF. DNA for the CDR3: TGTGCCAGCAGTTCGACAAGGGGGGGGCCGTGGGAAAAACTGTTTTTT.

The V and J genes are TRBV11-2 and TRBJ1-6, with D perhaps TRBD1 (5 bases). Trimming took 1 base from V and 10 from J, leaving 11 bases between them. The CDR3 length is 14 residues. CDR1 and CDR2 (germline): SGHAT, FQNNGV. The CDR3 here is CASSLAAGMSPLHF. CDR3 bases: TGTGCCAGCAGCTTAGCGGCAGGGATGTCACCCCTCCACTTT.

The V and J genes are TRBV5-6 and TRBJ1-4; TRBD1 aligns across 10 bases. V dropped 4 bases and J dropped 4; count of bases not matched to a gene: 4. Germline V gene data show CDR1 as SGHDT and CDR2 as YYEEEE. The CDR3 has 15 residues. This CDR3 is CASSRGTGVNEKLFF. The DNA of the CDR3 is TGTGCCAGCAGCAGGGGGACAGGGGTTAATGAAAAACTGTTTTTT.

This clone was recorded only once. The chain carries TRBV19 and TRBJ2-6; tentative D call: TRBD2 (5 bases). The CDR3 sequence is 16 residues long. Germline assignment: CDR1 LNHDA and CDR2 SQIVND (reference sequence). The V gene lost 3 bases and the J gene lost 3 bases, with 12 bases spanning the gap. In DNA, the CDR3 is TGTGCCAGTAGTATTGGTGGGAGTTTTGGGGCCAACGTCCTGACTTTC. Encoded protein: CASSIGGSFGANVLTF.